Shown below are 5 T cell receptor beta chains from a single sample sequenced in a study of tumor-infiltrating lymphocytes in primary liver carcinoma. The investigators made TCR beta cDNA from approximately 0.5 ug total RNA, using a constant-region primer. Each TCR beta library was derived from three nested multiplex PCR rounds that employed slightly modified ARM-PCR. TRBV1-TRBV30 forward primers and a C-beta reverse primer were used in the first two PCR rounds, which each ran for nine to ten cycles. Using its own MiXCR run on the multiplex PCR reads, TCRdb lists one record per CDR3 protein. Found here are under 85,000 distinct CDR3 sequences, approximately 77% of them singletons; the top ten hold just under 20%. The tissue used was unsorted bulk material of about 19-31 mg. RNA and DNA were co-extracted from it with the AllPrep DNA/RNA mini kit. The specimen sequenced was liver tumor tissue from sampling region 1. Subset defined: tumor region T1, superior pole. The receptors derive from a man aged 35 to 55 with primary liver carcinoma and hepatitis B virus infection.

This clonotype was counted many times. The chain has TRBV6-2 or TRBV6-3 and TRBJ2-1, with TRBD2 matching over 10 bases. Unmatched junction bases numbered 18, after V lost 2 bases and J lost 5 bases. CDR1 is MNHEY, CDR2 SVGEGT, per germline. CDR3 length equals 20 residues. As DNA, the CDR3 is TGTGCCAGCAGTTACGAGGAAGGGGGAATTAGCGGGAGGCCAAACAATGAGCAGTTCTTC. Protein sequence: CASSYEEGGISGRPNNEQFF.

This clonotype was detected ten times or more. The rearrangement uses TRBV30 and TRBJ2-1; weak D call: TRBD2 (5 bases). V dropped 4 bases and J dropped 9 bases, with 10 bases sitting between them. CDR3 length: 11 residues. CDR1 GTSNPN and CDR2 SVGIG come from the germline V gene (reference sequence). As DNA, the CDR3 is TGTGCCTGGACCCTAGGAGGTGAGCAGTTCTTC. Amino acid sequence: CAWTLGGEQFF.

The rearrangement uses TRBV11-1 and TRBJ1-2; D remains ambiguous. V lost 6 bases, J lost 2 bases, and 10 bases lay in between. The CDR3 length is 13 residues. In germline, CDR1 is SGHAT, CDR2 FQDESV (reference sequence). The CDR3 protein is CASSLSGNYGYTF. DNA for the CDR3: TGTGCCAGCAGTCTCTCGGGCAACTATGGCTACACCTTC.

Concerning this clonotype: At one end the junction does not follow the germline gene, possibly because of a read error. This chain connects TRBV6-6 to TRBJ2-1; 9 bases are a match to TRBD2. The length of the CDR3 is 17 residues. Germline V CDR1 and CDR2: MNHNY, SVGAGI (reference sequence). DNA of the CDR3: TGTGCCAACAAACTCGGGACTAGCATGAGCTCCTACAATGAGCAGCTCTTC. Its protein is CANKLGTSMSSYNEQLF.

Turning to this clonotype: Because it lacks the conserved phenylalanine or tryptophan at the end, this CDR3 is likely a read error. This chain joins TRBV11-2 and TRBJ1-1; TRBD1 matches 10 bases. This CDR3 comprises 17 residues. Germline CDR1 is SGHAT and CDR2 is FQNNGV. J was trimmed by 4 bases and V by 11 bases; bases with no gene match: 19. CDR3 loop: CAASRMGGQGFGTEAFL. The CDR3 nucleotides read TGTGCCGCCAGCCGAATGGGGGGACAGGGGTTCGGCACTGAAGCTTTCCTT.